A selection of T cell receptor beta chains follows, all from one sample in a study of early T cells in non-severe SARS-CoV-2 infection. MiXCR, run by TCRdb on the 5' RACE reads, gives a single entry per CDR3 protein. This table has 100,000 to 150,000 distinct CDR3 sequences, 15% appearing once. Sequencing was carried out using whole blood. The receptors stem from an adult who was a healthcare worker with PCR-confirmed SARS-CoV-2 infection or an uninfected control (not recorded which). Both conserved end residues are part of each CDR3. A D gene is named only where the DNA matches it firmly. Clone size appears in some rows only: once, few, many, or a class for an expanded clone.

v_call	j_call	d_call	clone_size	cdr3_nt	cdr3_aa
TRBV9	TRBJ1-2	TRBD1	few	TGTGCCAGCAGCGTAGGGACAGGGGAATATGGCTACACCTTC	CASSVGTGEYGYTF
TRBV4-1	TRBJ1-6	-	many	TGCGCCAGCAGCCAAGAGATAAGTAATTCACCCCTCCACTTT	CASSQEISNSPLHF
TRBV5-4	TRBJ2-1	-	few	TGTGCCAGCAGCACGGACAAGCGAACCTACAATGAGCAGTTCTTC	CASSTDKRTYNEQFF
TRBV2	TRBJ2-2	-	-	TGTGCCAGCAGTGGGACTTTGGGACCCGGGGAGCTGTTTTTT	CASSGTLGPGELFF
TRBV12-3/TRBV12-4	TRBJ1-4	-	few	TGTGCCAGCAGTCTGGCCTTATCGGGTGAAAAACTGTTTTTT	CASSLALSGEKLFF
TRBV3-1	TRBJ2-3	TRBD1	few	TGTGCCAGCAGCCCCCCAGGGGGCGGTACAGATACGCAGTATTTT	CASSPPGGGTDTQYF
TRBV5-1	TRBJ1-1	-	few	TGCGCCAGCAGCTTGGAACAGGCCAAAGCTTTCTTT	CASSLEQAKAFF
TRBV9	TRBJ2-7	TRBD2	many	TGTGCCAGCAGCCGGGGGACTAGCGGCTCCTACGAGCAGTACTTC	CASSRGTSGSYEQYF
TRBV5-5	TRBJ1-4	-	-	TGTGCCAGCAGCCCTCGCGAGGATAATGAAAAACTGTTTTTT	CASSPREDNEKLFF
TRBV3-1	TRBJ1-6	-	few	TGTGCCAGCAGCCCCTTGACTCCATATTCACCCCTCCACTTT	CASSPLTPYSPLHF
TRBV12-3/TRBV12-4	TRBJ2-1	-	few	TGTGCCAGCAGTCTCGCGATCCCTCTCATTGACGGCGACGCTGAGCAGTTCTTC	CASSLAIPLIDGDAEQFF
TRBV6-1	TRBJ1-1	-	few	TGTGCCAGCAGCAGGGAGGCGGACACTGAAGTTTTCTTT	CASSREADTEVFF
TRBV12-3/TRBV12-4	TRBJ1-5	-	many	TGTGCCAGCAGTTGGAGCGGTGGCAATCAGCCCCAGCATTTT	CASSWSGGNQPQHF
TRBV2	TRBJ2-5	TRBD2	few	TGTGCCAGCAGTGGAGGGACTAGCGTAAAAGAGACCCAGTACTTC	CASSGGTSVKETQYF
TRBV14	TRBJ1-6	-	many	TGTGCCAGCAGCCGGGCGAATTCACCCCTCCACTTT	CASSRANSPLHF
TRBV7-9	TRBJ2-1	TRBD2	many	TGTGCCAGCAGCCCAAGATCCCGTTTAGCGGGGGCCTCCTACAATGAGCAGTTCTTC	CASSPRSRLAGASYNEQFF
TRBV3-1	TRBJ1-1	-	-	TGTGCCAGCAGCCAATCCCCGGGGCTAAACACTGAAGCTTTCTTT	CASSQSPGLNTEAFF
TRBV10-3	TRBJ2-5	-	-	TGTGCCATGCGGGACACCCAAGAGACCCAGTACTTC	CAMRDTQETQYF
TRBV7-2	TRBJ1-1	-	few	TGTGCCAGCAGCCCAACTATGGTCGACACTGAAGCTTTCTTT	CASSPTMVDTEAFF
TRBV12-3/TRBV12-4	TRBJ2-7	-	-	TGTGCCAGCAGTTTCGCCCCTCGAGGCGAGCAGTACTTC	CASSFAPRGEQYF
TRBV4-1	TRBJ2-2	-	few	TGCGCCAGCAGCCAAGGACAGGGAGGAACCGGGGAGCTGTTTTTT	CASSQGQGGTGELFF
TRBV7-6	TRBJ2-2	TRBD2	few	TGTGCCAGCAGCTTAGCACTAGCGGGGAGCACCGGGGAGCTGTTTTTT	CASSLALAGSTGELFF
TRBV5-1	TRBJ2-1	TRBD1	-	TGCGCCAGCAGCTACGGACAGGGAGACTACAATGAGCAGTTCTTC	CASSYGQGDYNEQFF
TRBV18	TRBJ2-3	TRBD1	many	TGTGCCAGCTCATCGACAGGGGTCACAGATACGCAGTATTTT	CASSSTGVTDTQYF
TRBV20-1	TRBJ2-2	-	few	TGCAGTGCTAGTCCCAGGGCCGGATTGAACACCGGGGAGCTGTTTTTT	CSASPRAGLNTGELFF
TRBV2	TRBJ1-5	TRBD1	few	TGTGCCAGCAGCTCGACAGGGCGAAGGGGTCAGCCCCAGCATTTT	CASSSTGRRGQPQHF
TRBV5-4	TRBJ2-3	TRBD2	few	TGTGCCAGCAGCTTGGCCGAAGCGGGGGGGGCAGATACGCAGTATTTT	CASSLAEAGGADTQYF
TRBV5-4	TRBJ2-5	TRBD1	few	TGTGCCAGCGGATCTTCGGGACAGGGCCTAGGGGAGACCCAGTACTTC	CASGSSGQGLGETQYF
TRBV18	TRBJ2-7	TRBD1	-	TGTGCCAGCTCACGGGACAGGGGGAAGGACGAGCAGTACTTC	CASSRDRGKDEQYF
TRBV19	TRBJ1-5	-	many	TGTGCCAGTAGTATTTCGAGACCAACTGGCGGCAATCAGCCCCAGCATTTT	CASSISRPTGGNQPQHF
TRBV5-1	TRBJ2-7	-	-	TGCGCCAGCAGCTTGGAAGCTTCCTACGAGCAGTACTTC	CASSLEASYEQYF
TRBV3-1	TRBJ2-7	-	few	TGTGCCAGCAGCCAACCCAACGGAATCTACGAGCAGTACTTC	CASSQPNGIYEQYF
TRBV10-1	TRBJ1-1	TRBD1	few	TGCGCCAGCAGTGAAACAGGGGACACTGAAGCTTTCTTT	CASSETGDTEAFF
TRBV6-2/TRBV6-3	TRBJ1-6	-	-	TGTGCCAGCAGCTCCCAGCAGGCGAGTACACCCCTCCACTTT	CASSSQQASTPLHF
TRBV3-1	TRBJ2-7	-	once	TGTGCCAGCAGCCAACCTCCCCGCTACGAGCAGTACTTC	CASSQPPRYEQYF
TRBV10-3	TRBJ1-1	-	-	TGTGCCATCAGTGATAAGGTGCCCGGGGAAGCTTTCTTT	CAISDKVPGEAFF
TRBV30	TRBJ1-1	-	-	TGTGCCGGAACCCCTTCTGGTTCAGGAAACACTGAAGCTTTCTTT	CAGTPSGSGNTEAFF
TRBV3-1	TRBJ1-2	TRBD1	-	TGTGCCAGCAGTCTTTACGGACAGGGGATCTCTGGCTACACCTTC	CASSLYGQGISGYTF
TRBV7-2	TRBJ2-5	-	many	TGTGCCAGCAGCTTAGGGGGCAGTCCGACCCAGTACTTC	CASSLGGSPTQYF
TRBV30	TRBJ2-1	-	few	TGTGCCTGGAACCAAATCCGTGGGGATGAGCAGTTCTTC	CAWNQIRGDEQFF
TRBV5-6	TRBJ2-1	-	-	TGTGCCAGCAGCTTGCGGCCCGATAACAATGAGCAGTTCTTC	CASSLRPDNNEQFF
TRBV10-3	TRBJ1-6	-	few	TGTGCCATCAGTGAGTCTAGTAGGGTTTCACCCCTCCACTTT	CAISESSRVSPLHF
TRBV7-3	TRBJ2-2	TRBD1	few	TGTGCCAGCAGCTGGACAGGGACAGGGAGGACCGGGGAGCTGTTTTTT	CASSWTGTGRTGELFF
TRBV12-3/TRBV12-4	TRBJ2-1	-	-	TGTGCCAGCAGTTCAGTACGCGACAATGAGCAGTTCTTC	CASSSVRDNEQFF
TRBV29-1	TRBJ1-2	-	-	TGCAGCGTTGAACCGACGGGAATTTATGGCTACACCTTC	CSVEPTGIYGYTF
TRBV29-1	TRBJ2-5	TRBD2	-	TGCAGCGTGGGGGCTAGCGGGAAAGAGACCCAGTACTTC	CSVGASGKETQYF
TRBV5-5	TRBJ2-6	-	-	TGTGCCAGCAGCTTGCGACTCCCCACGACTATTAGCTCTGGGGCCAACGTCCTGACTTTC	CASSLRLPTTISSGANVLTF
TRBV4-2	TRBJ2-3	-	-	TGTGCCAGCAGCCAGCAGGTTACTAGCACAGATACGCAGTATTTT	CASSQQVTSTDTQYF
TRBV5-1	TRBJ2-3	TRBD2	-	TGCGCCAGCAGCCCGGGGGCTAGCGGGGGCTCCCATACGCAGTATTTT	CASSPGASGGSHTQYF
TRBV5-6	TRBJ1-6	-	few	TGTGCCAGCAGCCGAGGGGTAGGGTCTGAATTCACCCTCCACTTT	CASSRGVGSEFTLHF
TRBV7-9	TRBJ2-3	TRBD2	-	TGTGCCAGCAGCTTAACCCTAGCGGGGGGCATGGATACGCAGTATTTT	CASSLTLAGGMDTQYF
TRBV7-9	TRBJ2-5	-	-	TGTGCCAGCAGCTACGGGGCAGAGACCCAGTACTTC	CASSYGAETQYF
TRBV20-1	TRBJ2-7	TRBD1	few	TGCAGTGCTCAGGGGCGGGGACAGGGGGCGTACGAGCAGTACTTC	CSAQGRGQGAYEQYF
TRBV2	TRBJ1-2	-	few	TGTGCCAGCAGTGAAGTTCGGGGAAACTATGGCTACACCTTC	CASSEVRGNYGYTF
TRBV3-1	TRBJ2-1	TRBD2	-	TGTGCCAGCAGCCAATTAGCGGGGGGGCTCAATGAGCAGTTCTTC	CASSQLAGGLNEQFF
TRBV20-1	TRBJ2-7	TRBD2	-	TGCAGTGCTACCCCCCTAGCGGGGGGTACCGGATACGAGCAGTACTTC	CSATPLAGGTGYEQYF
TRBV29-1	TRBJ2-7	-	-	TGCAGCGTTGAGGGATCCGGACAGAAAATGAGCTCCTACGAGCAGTACTTC	CSVEGSGQKMSSYEQYF